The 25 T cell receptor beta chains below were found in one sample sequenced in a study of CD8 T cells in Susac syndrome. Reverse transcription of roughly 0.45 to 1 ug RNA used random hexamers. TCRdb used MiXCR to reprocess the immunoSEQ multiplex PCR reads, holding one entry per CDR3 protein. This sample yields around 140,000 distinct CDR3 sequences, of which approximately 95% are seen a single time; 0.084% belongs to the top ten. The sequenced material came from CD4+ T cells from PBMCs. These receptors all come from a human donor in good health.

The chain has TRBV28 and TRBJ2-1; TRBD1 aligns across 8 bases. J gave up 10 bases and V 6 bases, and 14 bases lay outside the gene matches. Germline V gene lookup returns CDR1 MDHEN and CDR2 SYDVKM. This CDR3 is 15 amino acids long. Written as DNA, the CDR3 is TGTGCCAGCAGCCTTACGGGGACAGGCAGTCAGGAGCAGTTCTTC. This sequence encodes CASSLTGTGSQEQFF. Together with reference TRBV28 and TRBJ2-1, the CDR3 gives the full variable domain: DVKVTQSSRYLVKRTGEKVFLECVQDMDHENMFWYRQDPGLGLRLIYFSYDVKMKEKGDIPEGYSVSREKKERFSLILESASTNQTSMYLCASSLTGTGSQEQFFGPGTRLTVL.

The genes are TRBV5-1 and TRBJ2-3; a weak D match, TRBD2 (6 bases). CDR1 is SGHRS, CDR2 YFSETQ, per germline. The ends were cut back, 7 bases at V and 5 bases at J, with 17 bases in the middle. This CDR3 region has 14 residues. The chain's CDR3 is CASVTGTEGDTQYF. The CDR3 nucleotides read TGCGCCAGCGTTACCGGGACGGAGGGAGATACGCAGTATTTT.

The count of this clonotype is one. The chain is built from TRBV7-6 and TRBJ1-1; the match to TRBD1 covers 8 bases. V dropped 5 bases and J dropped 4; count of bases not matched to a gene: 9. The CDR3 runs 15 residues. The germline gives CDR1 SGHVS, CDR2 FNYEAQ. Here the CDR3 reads CASSPRTGTGTEAFF. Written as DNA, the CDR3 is TGTGCCAGCAGCCCGCGGACAGGGACGGGCACTGAAGCTTTCTTT.

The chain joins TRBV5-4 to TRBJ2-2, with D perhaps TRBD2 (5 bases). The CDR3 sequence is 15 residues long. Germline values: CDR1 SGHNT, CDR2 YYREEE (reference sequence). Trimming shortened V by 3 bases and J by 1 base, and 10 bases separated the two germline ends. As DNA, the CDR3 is TGTGCCAGCAGCTGGAGGCGGAAGAACACCGGGGAGCTGTTTTTT. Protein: CASSWRRKNTGELFF.

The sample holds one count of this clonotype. This CDR3 is CASSPTGIVTDTQYF. CDR3 coding DNA: TGTGCCAGCAGCCCGACAGGGATAGTCACAGATACGCAGTATTTT. The chain employs TRBV11-2 and TRBJ2-3, with 7 nucleotides matching TRBD1. This CDR3 has 15 amino acids. Germline lookup yields CDR1 SGHAT and CDR2 FQNNGV. J was trimmed by 2 bases and V by 5 bases; bases with no gene match: 7.

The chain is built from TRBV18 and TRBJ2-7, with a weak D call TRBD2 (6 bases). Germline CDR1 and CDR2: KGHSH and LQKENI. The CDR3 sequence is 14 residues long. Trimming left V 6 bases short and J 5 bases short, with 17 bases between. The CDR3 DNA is TGTGCCAGCTCTAACTTTAGGGAGGAAGACGAGCAGTACTTC. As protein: CASSNFREEDEQYF.

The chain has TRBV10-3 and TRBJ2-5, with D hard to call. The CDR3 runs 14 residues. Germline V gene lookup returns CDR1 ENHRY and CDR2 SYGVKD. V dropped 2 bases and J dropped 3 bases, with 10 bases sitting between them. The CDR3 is CAISEPWNKETQYF. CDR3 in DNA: TGTGCCATCAGTGAGCCGTGGAATAAAGAGACCCAGTACTTC.

CDR3 nucleotide sequence: TGTGCCAGCAGCGTAGTGCCTGCAAACACCGGGGAGCTGTTTTTT. This codes for CASSVVPANTGELFF. The J gene is TRBJ2-2, the V gene TRBV9; D gene uncertain. The V gene's germline CDR1 is SGDLS and CDR2 YYNGEE. The V end was cut by 0 bases, the J end by 2 bases, with 8 bases between. CDR3 size: 15 residues.

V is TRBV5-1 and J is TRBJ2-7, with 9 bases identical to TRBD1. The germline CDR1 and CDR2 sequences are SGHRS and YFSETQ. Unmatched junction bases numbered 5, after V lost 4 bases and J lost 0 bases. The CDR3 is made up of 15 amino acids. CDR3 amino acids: CASSTGTGSSYEQYF. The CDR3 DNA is TGCGCCAGCAGCACCGGGACAGGGTCCTCCTACGAGCAGTACTTC.

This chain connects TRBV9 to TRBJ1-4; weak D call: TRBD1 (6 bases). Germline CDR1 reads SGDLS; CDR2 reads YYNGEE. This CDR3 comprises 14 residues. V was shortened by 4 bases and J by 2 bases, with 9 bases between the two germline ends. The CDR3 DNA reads TGTGCCAGCAGCTCCGGACAGACTAATGAAAAACTGTTTTTT. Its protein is CASSSGQTNEKLFF.

This CDR3 is CSVEEWTSNEQFF. The CDR3 region has the DNA TGCAGCGTTGAAGAATGGACTAGCAATGAGCAGTTCTTC. The chain has TRBV29-1 and TRBJ2-1; 7 bases are shared with TRBD2. Germline V gene data show CDR1 as SQVTM and CDR2 as ANQGSEA. The CDR3 is made up of 13 amino acids. V shed 0 bases and J 6 bases; nucleotides not matched to a gene: 2.

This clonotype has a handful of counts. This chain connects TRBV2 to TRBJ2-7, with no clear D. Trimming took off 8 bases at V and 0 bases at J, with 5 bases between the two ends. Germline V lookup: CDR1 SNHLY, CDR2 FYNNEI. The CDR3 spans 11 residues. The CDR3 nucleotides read TGTGCCAGCGGCAGCTCCTACGAGCAGTACTTC. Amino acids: CASGSSYEQYF. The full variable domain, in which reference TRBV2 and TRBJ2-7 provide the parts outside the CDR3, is EPEVTQTPSHQVTQMGQEVILRCVPISNHLYFYWYRQILGQKVEFLVSFYNNEISEKSEIFDDQFSVERPDGSNFTLKIRSTKLEDSAMYFCASGSSYEQYFGPGTRLTVT.

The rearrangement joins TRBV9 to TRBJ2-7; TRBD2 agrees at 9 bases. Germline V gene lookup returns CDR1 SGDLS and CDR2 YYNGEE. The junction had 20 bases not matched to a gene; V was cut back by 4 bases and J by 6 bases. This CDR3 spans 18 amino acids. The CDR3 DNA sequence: TGTGCCAGCAGCCCCCCTGGTGCGGTAGCGGGAGCCCCAGCCGAGCAGTACTTC. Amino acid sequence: CASSPPGAVAGAPAEQYF. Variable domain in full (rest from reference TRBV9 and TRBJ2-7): DSGVTQTPKHLITATGQRVTLRCSPRSGDLSVYWYQQSLDQGLQFLIQYYNGEERAKGNILERFSAQQFPDLHSELNLSSLELGDSALYFCASSPPGAVAGAPAEQYFGPGTRLTVT.

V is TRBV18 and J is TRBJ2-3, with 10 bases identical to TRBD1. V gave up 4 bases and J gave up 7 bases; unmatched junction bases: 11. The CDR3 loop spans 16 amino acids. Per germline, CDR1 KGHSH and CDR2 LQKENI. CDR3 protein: CASSQGQGDLGNTQYF. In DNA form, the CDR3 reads TGTGCCAGCTCACAAGGACAGGGGGATCTAGGAAATACGCAGTATTTT.

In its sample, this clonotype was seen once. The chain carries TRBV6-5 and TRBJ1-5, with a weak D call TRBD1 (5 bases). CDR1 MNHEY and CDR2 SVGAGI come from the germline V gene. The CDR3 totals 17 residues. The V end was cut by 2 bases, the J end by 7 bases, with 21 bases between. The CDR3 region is CASSYRQQLRGLQPQHF. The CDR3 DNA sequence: TGTGCCAGCAGTTACCGACAACAGCTGAGGGGTTTGCAGCCCCAGCATTTT.

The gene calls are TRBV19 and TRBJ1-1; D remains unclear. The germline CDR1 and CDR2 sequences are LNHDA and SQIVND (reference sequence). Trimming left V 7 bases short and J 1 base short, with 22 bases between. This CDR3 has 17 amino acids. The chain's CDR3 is CASKGTGRYTPNTEAFF. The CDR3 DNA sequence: TGTGCCAGTAAAGGAACGGGGAGATACACTCCGAACACTGAAGCTTTCTTT.

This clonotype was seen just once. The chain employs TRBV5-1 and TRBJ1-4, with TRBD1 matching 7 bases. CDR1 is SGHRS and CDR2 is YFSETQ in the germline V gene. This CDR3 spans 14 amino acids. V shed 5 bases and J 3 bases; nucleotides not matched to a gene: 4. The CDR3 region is CASSPGQSNEKLFF. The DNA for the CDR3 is TGCGCCAGCAGTCCGGGACAGTCTAATGAAAAACTGTTTTTT.

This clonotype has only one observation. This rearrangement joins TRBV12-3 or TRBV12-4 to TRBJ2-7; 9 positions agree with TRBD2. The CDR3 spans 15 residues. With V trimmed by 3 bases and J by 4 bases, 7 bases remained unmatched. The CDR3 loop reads CASSFVSGGRYEQYF. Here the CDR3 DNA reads TGTGCCAGCAGTTTTGTTAGCGGGGGCCGGTACGAGCAGTACTTC.

The CDR3 region has the DNA TGCAGTGTCCTGGCGGCTCAGACTTGGACAGATACGCAGTATTTT. Its protein is CSVLAAQTWTDTQYF. The V call is TRBV20-1, the J call TRBJ2-3; no reliable D call. The germline V gene encodes CDR1 DFQATT and CDR2 SNEGSKA (reference sequence). V was cut by 7 bases and J by 3 bases, with 20 bases left in between. The CDR3 runs to 15 residues.

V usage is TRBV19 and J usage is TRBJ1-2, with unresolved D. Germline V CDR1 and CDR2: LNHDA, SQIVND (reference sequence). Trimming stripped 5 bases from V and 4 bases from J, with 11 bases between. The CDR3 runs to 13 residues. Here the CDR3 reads CASSVGRSYGYTF. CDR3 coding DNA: TGTGCCAGTAGTGTGGGCCGTTCCTATGGCTACACCTTC.

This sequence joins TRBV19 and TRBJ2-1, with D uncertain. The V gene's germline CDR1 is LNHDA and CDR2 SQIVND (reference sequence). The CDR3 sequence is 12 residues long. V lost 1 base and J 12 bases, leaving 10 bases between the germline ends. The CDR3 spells CASSIGSWGQFF. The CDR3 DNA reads TGTGCCAGTAGTATAGGCTCATGGGGGCAGTTCTTC.

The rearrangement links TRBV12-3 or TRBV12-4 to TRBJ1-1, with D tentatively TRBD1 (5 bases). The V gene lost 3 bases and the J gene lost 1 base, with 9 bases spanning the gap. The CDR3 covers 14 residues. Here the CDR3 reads CASSFGRANTEAFF. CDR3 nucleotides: TGTGCCAGCAGTTTTGGCAGGGCGAACACTGAAGCTTTCTTT.

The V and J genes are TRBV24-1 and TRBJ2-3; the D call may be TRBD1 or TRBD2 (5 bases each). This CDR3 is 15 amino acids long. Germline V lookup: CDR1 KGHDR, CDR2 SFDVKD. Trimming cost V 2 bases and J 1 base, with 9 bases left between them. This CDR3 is CATSDSRDRTDTQYF. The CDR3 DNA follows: TGTGCCACCAGTGATTCCCGGGACCGCACAGATACGCAGTATTTT.

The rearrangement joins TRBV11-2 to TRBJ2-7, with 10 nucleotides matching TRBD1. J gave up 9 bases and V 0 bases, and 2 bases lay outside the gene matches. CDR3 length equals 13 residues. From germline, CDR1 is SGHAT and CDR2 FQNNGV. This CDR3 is CASSLDGTGVQYF. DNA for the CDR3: TGTGCCAGCAGCTTAGATGGGACAGGGGTGCAGTACTTC.

CDR3 in amino acids: CAISEGPPGNEQFF. The CDR3 nucleotides read TGTGCCATCAGTGAAGGCCCCCCGGGGAATGAGCAGTTCTTC. The rearrangement links TRBV10-3 to TRBJ2-1; D perhaps matches TRBD2 (5 bases). The CDR3 has 14 amino acids. Trimming took off 3 bases at V and 7 bases at J, with 13 bases between the two ends. The germline V gene encodes CDR1 ENHRY and CDR2 SYGVKD.